Each of the 32 T cell receptor beta chains below was sequenced from the same sample in a study of blood T cell repertoires in COVID-19 (dated by TCRdb to 2020 to 2021). The method was the immunoSEQ multiplex PCR assay. Not all clones reach the TCRdb copy of this immuneACCESS table, which keeps in-frame sequences only. Checked studies attribute under half of the gap to unresolved V genes and leave the rest unexplained. The sample includes about 73,000 clones, with approximately 80% observed a single time. Roughly 2.5% of the sample rests with the top ten. The sequenced sample was peripheral blood. These receptors were obtained from a man older than 75 with active or convalescent COVID-19.

This clone was picked up a small number of times. V and J are TRBV28 and TRBJ2-5, with 10 positions matching TRBD1. The V gene's germline CDR1 is MDHEN and CDR2 SYDVKM. The CDR3 runs to 18 residues. The junction had 16 bases not matched to a gene; V was cut back by 4 bases and J by 5 bases. The CDR3 DNA follows: TGTGCCAGCAGTTCGTTCGGGACAGGGGCGAGATTTCGGGAGACCCAGTACTTC. Residues: CASSSFGTGARFRETQYF.

The V gene is TRBV7-8, the J gene TRBJ2-7, with 7 bases matching TRBD2. J gave up 2 bases and V 5 bases, and 9 bases lay outside the gene matches. CDR1 and CDR2 from the germline V gene are SGHVS and FQNEAQ. The CDR3 covers 15 residues. CDR3 protein: CASSLMVGGPYEQYF. The CDR3 DNA sequence: TGTGCCAGCAGCCTAATGGTGGGAGGGCCCTACGAGCAGTACTTC. The full variable domain, in which reference TRBV7-8 and TRBJ2-7 provide the parts outside the CDR3, is GAGVSQSPRYKVAKRGQDVALRCDPISGHVSLFWYQQALGQGPEFLTYFQNEAQLDKSGLPSDRFFAERPEGSVSTLKIQRTQQEDSAVYLCASSLMVGGPYEQYFGPGTRLTVT.

The chain is built from TRBV12-5 and TRBJ2-4, with D possibly being TRBD1 (6 bases). CDR1 and CDR2 from the germline V gene are LGHNT and FRNRAP. Trimming took 1 base from V and 7 from J, leaving 11 bases between them. This CDR3 comprises 14 residues. This CDR3 reads CASGLAGQVNIQYF. The DNA for the CDR3 is TGTGCTAGTGGTTTGGCGGGACAAGTCAACATTCAGTACTTC.

In its sample, this clone was seen many times. The chain recombines TRBV19 with TRBJ2-7; 8 bases fit TRBD2. The CDR3 runs to 14 residues. V lost 7 bases and J lost 2; bases outside the gene matches: 7. Germline V gene data show CDR1 as LNHDA and CDR2 as SQIVND (reference sequence). This CDR3 reads CASTLTGGTYEQYF. Here the CDR3 DNA reads TGTGCCAGTACCCTGACGGGAGGGACCTACGAGCAGTACTTC. The full variable domain, rest sourced from reference TRBV19 and TRBJ2-7, is DGGITQSPKYLFRKEGQNVTLSCEQNLNHDAMYWYRQDPGQGLRLIYYSQIVNDFQKGDIAEGYSVSREKKESFPLTVTSAQKNPTAFYLCASTLTGGTYEQYFGPGTRLTVT.

The genes are TRBV14 and TRBJ2-4, with TRBD2 matching over 13 bases. The germline CDR1 and CDR2 sequences are SGHDN and FVKESK. V lost 3 bases to trimming and J lost 7 bases; unmatched junction nucleotides: 3. There are 15 residues in the CDR3. The CDR3, as DNA: TGTGCCAGCAGCCAGACTAGCGGGAGGATTAACATTCAGTACTTC. This codes for CASSQTSGRINIQYF.

CDR3 in amino acids: CASSVQGQSGELFF. CDR3 sequence (DNA): TGCGCCAGCAGTGTCCAGGGACAGTCTGGGGAGCTGTTTTTT. The chain combines TRBV10-2 with TRBJ2-2, with 7 bases identical to TRBD1. V dropped 4 bases and J dropped 8; count of bases not matched to a gene: 7. The CDR3 runs 14 residues. CDR1 and CDR2 from the germline V gene are WSHSY and SAAADI.

The genes are TRBV6-2 or TRBV6-3 and TRBJ2-1; the match to TRBD2 covers 9 bases. Trimming at V came to 2 bases and at J to 0 bases, leaving 11 bases not matched to a gene. CDR3 length equals 19 residues. The V gene's germline CDR1 is MNHEY and CDR2 SVGEGT. In nucleotides, the CDR3 is TGTGCCAGCAGTTACCCTACTAGCGGGTACGCCTACTCCTACAATGAGCAGTTCTTC. It encodes CASSYPTSGYAYSYNEQFF.

The chain uses TRBV5-1 and TRBJ2-7, with D perhaps TRBD1 (6 bases). The CDR3 has 15 amino acids. Germline assignment: CDR1 SGHRS and CDR2 YFSETQ. V was shortened by 0 bases and J by 7 bases, with 17 bases between the two germline ends. CDR3 DNA: TGCGCCAGCAGCTTGGATGGCAGGGGCGTGGGGGAGCAGTACTTC. Translating it yields CASSLDGRGVGEQYF.

As for this clone: At the DNA level, this CDR3 is encoded by other sequences in the same sample as well. The chain carries TRBV5-1 and TRBJ2-1, with 12 bases fitting TRBD2. V dropped 4 bases and J dropped 2; count of bases not matched to a gene: 4. The CDR3 totals 16 residues. CDR1 and CDR2 from the germline V gene are SGHRS and YFSETQ. In DNA, the CDR3 is TGCGCCAGCAGCCCTCTAGCGGGAGGGCCCTACAATGAGCAGTTCTTC. Protein product: CASSPLAGGPYNEQFF.

The chain carries TRBV2 and TRBJ1-2, with TRBD1 matching over 7 bases. The V segment lost 6 bases and the J segment 6 bases; nucleotides outside the gene matches: 10. This CDR3 has 14 amino acids. The germline V gene encodes CDR1 SNHLY and CDR2 FYNNEI. The CDR3 sequence: CASRRTGRTDGYTF. CDR3 DNA: TGTGCCAGCAGGAGGACAGGTCGCACTGATGGCTACACCTTC.

Turning to this clone: Mismatch with germline at one junction end may stem from a read error. The rearrangement joins TRBV10-1 to TRBJ1-2; possibly TRBD1 for D (6 bases). This CDR3 comprises 14 residues. Germline CDR1 reads WNHNN; CDR2 reads SYGVQD (reference sequence). CDR3 amino acids: CASSRGVATGGYTF. The CDR3 nucleotides are TGCGCCAGCAGCAGAGGGGTAGCGACAGGTGGCTACACCTTT.

The chain has TRBV5-1 and TRBJ2-7; D possibly corresponds to TRBD1 (6 bases). The V end was cut by 1 base, the J end by 0 bases, with 11 bases between. The CDR3 contains 15 residues. Germline V lookup: CDR1 SGHRS, CDR2 YFSETQ. The CDR3 loop reads CASSLWGRGSYEQYF. CDR3 bases: TGCGCCAGCAGCTTGTGGGGCAGGGGCTCCTACGAGCAGTACTTC.

V and J are TRBV21-1 and TRBJ2-7; no DNA check was done on the table's D call, TRBD2. TRBV21-1 is tagged as a pseudogene. The CDR3 runs to 14 residues. Written as DNA, the CDR3 is TGTGCCAGCAGCAAAATCCGGCGGGGGCACGAGCAGTACTTC. Protein product: CASSKIRRGHEQYF.

V gene TRBV28 combines with J gene TRBJ2-7; no firm D call. The CDR3 is 11 amino acids. The ends were cut back, 8 bases at V and 4 bases at J, with 9 bases in the middle. Germline V gene lookup returns CDR1 MDHEN and CDR2 SYDVKM. CDR3 DNA: TGTGCCAGCGGGCCTCGTTACGAGCAGTACTTC. As protein: CASGPRYEQYF.

The rearrangement links TRBV7-2 to TRBJ2-7, with 9 nucleotides matching TRBD2. The junction had 9 bases not matched to a gene; V was cut back by 5 bases and J by 7 bases. Germline V CDR1 and CDR2: SGHTA, FQGNSA. This CDR3 has 14 amino acids. The CDR3 nucleotides read TGTGCCAGCAGCATGGGCTGGACTAGCGCAGAGCAGTACTTC. Its protein product is CASSMGWTSAEQYF.

V is TRBV11-2 and J is TRBJ2-7; maybe TRBD2 (5 bases). The CDR3 covers 14 residues. Between the trimmed V and J ends, which lost 1 base and 3 bases, there was a span of 10 bases. Germline-derived CDR1 and CDR2 are SGHAT and FQNNGV. The DNA for the CDR3 is TGTGCCAGCAGCTTAGCCCGGGAATACTACGAGCAGTACTTC. Protein product: CASSLAREYYEQYF. Variable domain in full (rest from reference TRBV11-2 and TRBJ2-7): EAGVAQSPRYKIIEKRQSVAFWCNPISGHATLYWYQQILGQGPKLLIQFQNNGVVDDSQLPKDRFSAERLKGVDSTLKIQPAKLEDSAVYLCASSLAREYYEQYFGPGTRLTVT.

This chain links TRBV5-1 with TRBJ2-5, with no clear D. Germline-derived CDR1 and CDR2 are SGHRS and YFSETQ. Deletions cut 0 bases from V and 5 bases from J, with 8 bases between. CDR3 length: 13 amino acids. The CDR3 sequence is CASSLGPSETQYF. CDR3 sequence (DNA): TGCGCCAGCAGCTTGGGCCCGAGCGAGACCCAGTACTTC.

The V gene is TRBV19, the J gene TRBJ1-3, with D possibly matching TRBD1 (5 bases). CDR3 size: 17 residues. V was shortened by 3 bases and J by 0 bases, with 15 bases between the two germline ends. CDR1 is LNHDA, CDR2 SQIVND, per germline (reference sequence). CDR3 residues: CASSIIGNRHSGNTIYF. For the CDR3, the DNA is TGTGCCAGTAGTATCATAGGGAACAGGCACTCTGGAAACACCATATATTTT.

This chain connects TRBV28 to TRBJ1-1; TRBD1 is a possible D gene (6 bases). Germline CDR1 and CDR2: MDHEN and SYDVKM. The CDR3 totals 12 residues. With 10 bases removed from V and 2 bases from J, the gap between germline ends came to 11 bases. The CDR3 is CATQGINTEAFF. CDR3 nucleotides: TGTGCCACGCAGGGGATTAACACTGAAGCTTTCTTT.

The genes are TRBV7-9 and TRBJ1-3; D remains ambiguous. Germline lookup yields CDR1 SEHNR and CDR2 FQNEAQ (reference sequence). The CDR3 runs to 16 residues. V was cut by 0 bases and J by 2 bases, with 11 bases left in between. CDR3 in amino acids: CASSLALGGTGNTIYF. CDR3 coding DNA: TGTGCCAGCAGCTTAGCGCTAGGAGGAACTGGAAACACCATATATTTT.

The rearrangement uses TRBV6-6 and TRBJ2-7; maybe TRBD2 (6 bases). V lost 6 bases and J lost 5, with 23 bases in between. This CDR3 spans 16 amino acids. Germline CDR1 is MNHNY and CDR2 is SVGAGI (reference sequence). This chain's CDR3 is CASRPQEGRLTDEQYF. The CDR3 region has the DNA TGTGCCAGCAGGCCCCAGGAGGGGCGATTAACGGACGAGCAGTACTTC.

The chain links TRBV28 to TRBJ2-1; TRBD2 matches 8 bases. The CDR3 is 16 amino acids. CDR1 is MDHEN, CDR2 SYDVKM, per germline. V shed 6 bases, J shed 8 bases, and the junction held 15 bases outside the gene matches. DNA for the CDR3: TGTGCCAGCAGCGCCTGGGTGCGGGGGGCCGTCGATGAGCAGTTCTTC. This translates into CASSAWVRGAVDEQFF.

The genes are TRBV2 and TRBJ1-1; TRBD1 matches at 8 bases. This CDR3 spans 14 amino acids. The germline gives CDR1 SNHLY, CDR2 FYNNEI. V dropped 6 bases and J dropped 5; count of bases not matched to a gene: 8. The CDR3 DNA follows: TGTGCCAGCAGACAGACAGGGGTTCGTACTGAAGCTTTCTTT. Its protein product is CASRQTGVRTEAFF.

The V and J genes are TRBV11-3 and TRBJ2-7; D remains unclear. Germline lookup yields CDR1 SGHNT and CDR2 YENEEA. Deletions cut 2 bases from V and 6 bases from J, with 8 bases between. CDR3 length: 12 amino acids. This CDR3 reads CASSLFNSEQYF. The DNA for the CDR3 is TGTGCCAGCAGCTTATTCAACAGCGAGCAGTACTTC. Filled out from reference TRBV11-3 and TRBJ2-7, the complete variable domain reads EAGVVQSPRYKIIEKKQPVAFWCNPISGHNTLYWYLQNLGQGPELLIRYENEEAVDDSQLPKDRFSAERLKGVDSTLKIQPAELGDSAVYLCASSLFNSEQYFGPGTRLTVT.

V usage is TRBV5-8 and J usage is TRBJ1-3; 7 nucleotides match TRBD1. The CDR3 covers 20 residues. The J segment lost 0 bases and the V segment lost 2 bases, leaving 17 bases of the junction unmatched. Germline-derived CDR1 and CDR2 are SGHTS and YDEGEE. CDR3 coding DNA: TGTGCCAGCAGCTTACCTATGCCCGGGAGAGGGGGCCACTCTGGAAACACCATATATTTT. This translates into CASSLPMPGRGGHSGNTIYF.

This chain connects TRBV5-1 to TRBJ1-2, with D unclear. This CDR3 contains 14 residues. V lost 0 bases to trimming and J lost 4 bases, with 10 bases between them. The germline V gene has CDR1 SGHRS and CDR2 YFSETQ. CDR3 region: CASSLASGPYGYTF. In nucleotides, the CDR3 is TGCGCCAGCAGCTTGGCTTCGGGTCCCTATGGCTACACCTTC.

The V and J genes are TRBV27 and TRBJ2-6; 7 positions match TRBD1. This CDR3 spans 17 amino acids. Germline CDR1 reads MNHEY; CDR2 reads SMNVEV (reference sequence). The V gene end was trimmed by 5 bases and the J gene end by 2 bases; junction bases not matched to a gene: 9. For the CDR3, the DNA is TGTGCCAGCAGTATCCGGACAGGATTGCCTGGGGCCAACGTCCTGACTTTC. Translated, it gives CASSIRTGLPGANVLTF.

The gene calls are TRBV5-4 and TRBJ1-1; tentative D call: TRBD1 (6 bases). This CDR3 spans 16 amino acids. Germline V gene sequence: CDR1 SGHNT, CDR2 YYREEE (reference sequence). Trimming cost V 0 bases and J 3 bases, with 15 bases left between them. CDR3 protein: CASSLGRQVGDTEAFF. CDR3 in DNA: TGTGCCAGCAGCTTGGGGCGACAGGTGGGTGACACTGAAGCTTTCTTT.

The J gene is TRBJ2-7, the V gene TRBV4-2, with D possibly matching TRBD2 (5 bases). Germline loops: CDR1 LGHNA, CDR2 YNFKEQ. The CDR3 has 15 residues. Trimming removed 0 bases at V and 11 bases at J, with 20 bases between. CDR3 nucleotide sequence: TGTGCCAGCAGCCAAGATCGTCTAGCTGCCTCGGAGGAGTACTTC. Translating it yields CASSQDRLAASEEYF.

The chain combines TRBV6-6 with TRBJ2-7; D is unresolved. The CDR3 covers 12 residues. CDR1 MNHNY and CDR2 SVGAGI come from the germline V gene (reference sequence). V was clipped by 6 bases and J by 7 bases, with 13 bases between them. The CDR3 DNA reads as TGTGCCAGCAGGCATTTTCCGGAGGAGCAGTACTTC. This codes for CASRHFPEEQYF.

The chain employs TRBV7-2 and TRBJ1-1, with TRBD1 identical over 8 bases. V shed 4 bases, J shed 1 base, and the junction held 5 bases outside the gene matches. The CDR3 runs to 15 residues. Germline CDR1 and CDR2: SGHTA and FQGNSA. The CDR3 region is CASSSWTGQNTEAFF. The CDR3 nucleotides are TGTGCCAGCAGCTCCTGGACAGGGCAGAACACTGAAGCTTTCTTT.

This sequence joins TRBV2 and TRBJ1-4; 8 positions match TRBD1. The germline CDR1 and CDR2 sequences are SNHLY and FYNNEI. Trimming cost V 0 bases and J 8 bases; bases outside gene matches: 8. The CDR3 runs to 16 residues. DNA of the CDR3: TGTGCCAGCAGTGAAGCGCAGGGGACAGGCTACGAAAAACTGTTTTTT. This translates into CASSEAQGTGYEKLFF. Full variable domain (outside the CDR3, taken from reference TRBV2 and TRBJ1-4): EPEVTQTPSHQVTQMGQEVILRCVPISNHLYFYWYRQILGQKVEFLVSFYNNEISEKSEIFDDQFSVERPDGSNFTLKIRSTKLEDSAMYFCASSEAQGTGYEKLFFGSGTQLSVL.